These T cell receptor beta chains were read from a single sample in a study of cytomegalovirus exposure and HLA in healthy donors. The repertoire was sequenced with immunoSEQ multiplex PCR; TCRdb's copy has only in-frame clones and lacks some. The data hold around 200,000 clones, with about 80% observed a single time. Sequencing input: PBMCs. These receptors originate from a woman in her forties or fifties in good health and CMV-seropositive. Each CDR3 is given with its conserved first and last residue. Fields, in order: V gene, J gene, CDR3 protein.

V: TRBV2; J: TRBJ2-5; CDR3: CASRTSGVQETQYF
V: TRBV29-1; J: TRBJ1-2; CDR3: CSIDPGTGVFGYTF
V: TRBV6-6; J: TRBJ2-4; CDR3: CASSYMGGAVNIQYF
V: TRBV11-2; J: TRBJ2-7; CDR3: CASKRGQALSYEQYF
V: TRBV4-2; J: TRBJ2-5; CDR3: CASSQERGAMLETQYF
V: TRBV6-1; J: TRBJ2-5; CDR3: CASSGDRKETQYF
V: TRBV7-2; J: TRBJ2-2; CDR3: CASKGGGGGELFF
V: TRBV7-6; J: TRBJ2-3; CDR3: CASSLGGGASDTQYF
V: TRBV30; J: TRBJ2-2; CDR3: CAWSLTGVGGELFF
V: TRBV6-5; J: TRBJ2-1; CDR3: CASSYSIGAGDEQFF
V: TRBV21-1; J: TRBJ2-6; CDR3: CAGRGTNHPGANVLTF
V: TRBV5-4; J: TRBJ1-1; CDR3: CASSPQVLNTEAFF
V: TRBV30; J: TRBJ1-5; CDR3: CAWSARPRGGRLGNQPQHF
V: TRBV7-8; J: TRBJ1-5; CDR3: CASSWGPNQPQHF
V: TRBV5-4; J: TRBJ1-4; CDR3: CASSTQGAANEKLFF
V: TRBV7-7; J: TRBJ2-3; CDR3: CASSLGTLTDTQYF
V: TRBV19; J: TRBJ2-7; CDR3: CASSVGQGAHEQYF
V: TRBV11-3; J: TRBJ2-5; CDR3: CASSLRRDPGETQYF